This TCR beta chain was sequenced during a study of blood T cells in healthy people across ages (dated by TCRdb to 2014 to 2015). For context, the study as a whole: Template switching captured roughly one uniquely barcoded TCR beta cDNA molecule per two T cells in model experiments. The study measured age-related changes in TCR beta repertoire diversity using deep sequencing normalized with unique cDNA molecular identifiers. The donors were split into four age groups: young (average about 15 years), middle-aged (nearly 40), aged (approximately 60) and long-lived (approximately 80). Donors of different ages were randomly distributed across sequencing lanes to avoid experimental bias. The study analyzed two additional independent replicas of 1 million unique cDNA reads from the same blood draw for two donors, one aged 18 to 30 and one aged 80 or older. The full study reports these points: Because donor CMV infection status was unknown, age-related changes in expanded clonotypes were potentially confounded. Estimates of total diversity based on one million sequenced T cells were regarded as lower bounds and as underestimates. Since profiling was done on bulk unsorted PBMCs, naive and antigen-experienced compartments could not be conclusively compared. The long-lived group showed more naive CD4+ T cells, fewer expanded clones and increased TCR diversity than the aged group, suggesting age selection. As age increased, observed TCR beta diversity per million T cells dropped in a roughly linear way, and a significant reduction was already evident by age 40. There was a strong correlation between observed TCR beta diversity and the percentage of naive T cells measured by flow cytometry.

The library was obtained by 5' RACE. Instrument on record: Illumina HiSeq 2500. The second PCR ran for about 7 to 11 cycles and used a J-beta primer mix along with a sample-barcoded 5' primer. A unique molecular identifier was introduced onto each TCR beta cDNA molecule by a template-switch 5' adaptor carrying 12 random nucleotides. At least 3 million CDR3-containing paired-end reads were obtained from each sample. All of the RNA was converted into first-strand cDNA using the Mint cDNA synthesis kit, with a TRBC-specific oligonucleotide serving as the primer. All cDNA was treated with uracil-DNA glycosylase and then went through a first 18-cycle PCR with the universal primers M1SS and BC2_uni_R. Under the source paper's analysis protocol: For normalization, 1 million high-quality reads were randomly selected from each sample, with every read carrying a distinct molecular identifier. Instead of being binned into consensus sequences, reads that shared molecular identifiers were thrown out. MiTCR, with a Q25 quality threshold and the strictest error-elimination algorithm, was used for CDR3 identification, clonotype clustering and error correction. A nonparametric unseen species model with Euler transformation was used to estimate lower-bound total TCR beta diversity. TCRdb trimmed public reads at Q25 via fastp, called clones via MiXCR and kept in-frame beta chains. Every entry covers one CDR3 protein and lists the most common genes and DNA from its rows. The V and J calls come from TCRdb's annotation, not from the publication. The table for this sample lists over 1,300,000 distinct CDR3 sequences; approximately 60% of them were counted only once. Together, the top ten hold roughly 6.3% of the sample.

Donors were about 36 systemically healthy Caucasian individuals from Russia aged roughly 6 to 90 years. Approximately 10 milliliters of peripheral blood were collected from each donor into EDTA-treated Vacutainer tubes. Ficoll-Paque density-gradient centrifugation was used to isolate PBMCs, with at least 6 million obtained per sample. Trizol reagent was used to extract total RNA from PBMCs, with at least 6 micrograms per sample. Naive CD45RAhigh/CD27high T cell percentages were measured by flow cytometry on a PBMC aliquot from every donor. CDR1 and CDR2 are read off the germline V gene as SGHTA and FQGNSA. V gives up 4 bases and J gives up 4 bases, and the segment between their germline ends measures 19 bases. The CDR3 runs 16 amino acids, cysteine and phenylalanine included. CDR3 DNA only is kept here, 48 bases in frame from base 1. Concerning this clonotype itself: What antigen it recognizes has not been identified. No much larger clonotype is one base removed from it; base qualities were not supplied.

Rearrangement joined TRBV7-2 to TRBJ1-2, with a tentative D gene TRBD1 over 5 matching bases. Sequencing was done on a sample of blood. The sequence was obtained from a man younger than 35 in good health. The nucleotide sequence reads TGTGCCAGCAGCTCTAGAGAGGGGACTTATTTCTATGGCTACACCTTC. It encodes CASSSREGTYFYGYTF. Reference TRBV7-2 and TRBJ1-2 proteins supply the regions before and after the CDR3; the full variable domain is: GAGVSQSPSNKVTEKGKDVELRCDPISGHTALYWYRQSLGQGLEFLIYFQGNSAPDKSGLPSDRFSAERTGGSVSTLTIQRTQQEDSAVYLCASSSREGTYFYGYTFGSGTRLTVV.